The clone carrying this T cell receptor (beta chain) was picked up a small number of times. What it binds is not known. Isolation of PBMCs gave at least 7 million cells per sample. This sample is part of a study of blood T cells in healthy people across ages. General study results and limits: Strong correlation was found linking TCR beta diversity to naive T cell percentage.

Together with a sample-barcoded 5' primer, a J-beta primer mix was included in a second PCR lasting about 7 to 11 cycles. TCRdb analysed the 5' RACE reads with MiXCR anew, one entry per CDR3 protein. Seen here are approximately 580,000 distinct CDR3 sequences, 24% observed once, and the top ten hold roughly 9.4%. Germline CDR1 is KGHDR and CDR2 is SFDVKD. Trimming removed 4 bases from V and 2 bases from J, with 7 bases in between. There are 13 residues in the CDR3. These data were also filed under a second study, of T cells of mothers and their children.

The chain uses TRBV24-1 and TRBJ2-5; tentative D call: TRBD1 (6 bases). Sequencing input: blood. This sequence originates from a boy aged 5-17 years in good health. The CDR3 here is CATSDGQQETQYF. CDR3 nucleotide sequence: TGTGCCACCAGTGACGGACAGCAAGAGACCCAGTACTTC.